The 27 T cell receptor beta chains reported below all come from one sample, sequenced in a study of cytomegalovirus exposure and HLA in healthy donors. A multiplex PCR was run with 60 Vbeta primers and 13 Jbeta primers. Method: immunoSEQ multiplex PCR; TCRdb's copy keeps in-frame clones and lacks some. The sample holds 200,000 or so clones, over 65% seen once. The source material was PBMCs. These receptors were collected from a boy aged 2 to 9 in good health and CMV-seronegative.

The rearrangement joins TRBV4-1 to TRBJ1-5; TRBD1 aligns across 8 bases. Germline V CDR1 and CDR2: MGHRA, YSYEKL. J gave up 3 bases and V 6 bases, and 7 bases lay outside the gene matches. This CDR3 comprises 15 residues. CDR3 residues: CASSQQGGVNQPQHF. The CDR3 nucleotides read TGCGCCAGCAGTCAACAGGGGGGTGTCAATCAGCCCCAGCATTTT.

This clone has just a few counts. In DNA form, the CDR3 reads TGTGCCAGCAGCTTAACACTCGGGAGTGAAGAAAAACTGTTTTTT. Protein sequence: CASSLTLGSEEKLFF. The chain uses TRBV7-9 and TRBJ1-4, with D hard to call. The CDR3 covers 15 residues. The germline CDR1 and CDR2 sequences are SEHNR and FQNEAQ (reference sequence). Trimming shortened V by 2 bases and J by 8 bases, and 15 bases separated the two germline ends. Together with reference TRBV7-9 and TRBJ1-4, the CDR3 gives the full variable domain: DTGVSQNPRHKITKRGQNVTFRCDPISEHNRLYWYRQTLGQGPEFLTYFQNEAQLEKSRLLSDRFSAERPKGSFSTLEIQRTEQGDSAMYLCASSLTLGSEEKLFFGSGTQLSVL.

The V and J genes are TRBV2 and TRBJ2-1, with TRBD2 identical over 7 bases. Germline CDR1 is SNHLY and CDR2 is FYNNEI. The CDR3 consists of 15 residues. The V and J ends lost 6 bases and 9 bases, in that order; junction bases with no gene match: 14. This CDR3 reads CASRPTSALNTEQFF. The DNA for the CDR3 is TGTGCCAGCAGACCTACTAGCGCGCTGAATACTGAGCAGTTCTTC.

A single count supports this clone. The CDR3 region is CASSSTGKEYNEQFF. The CDR3 coding sequence is TGTGCCAGCAGCTCGACAGGGAAGGAGTACAATGAGCAGTTCTTC. The gene calls are TRBV11-2 and TRBJ2-1; 7 nucleotides align to TRBD1. This CDR3 region has 15 residues. Trimming removed 4 bases from V and 4 bases from J; junction bases left unmatched: 7. CDR1 SGHAT and CDR2 FQNNGV come from the germline V gene.

The V and J genes are TRBV4-2 and TRBJ2-1, with 9 bases aligning to TRBD1. Germline V lookup: CDR1 LGHNA, CDR2 YNFKEQ. Losses at the gene ends were 0 bases for V and 7 bases for J; bases not matched to a gene: 25. The CDR3 is 22 residues long. CDR3 sequence (DNA): TGTGCCAGCAGCCAAGATCTTGTTTCGACCCTGACCGGGACAGGGAAAGGGAATGAGCAGTTCTTC. Translation: CASSQDLVSTLTGTGKGNEQFF.

The gene calls are TRBV7-9 and TRBJ2-1; a possible D gene is TRBD2 (6 bases). V dropped 5 bases and J dropped 7 bases, with 12 bases sitting between them. Germline CDR1 is SEHNR and CDR2 is FQNEAQ (reference sequence). The CDR3 length is 13 residues. CDR3 nucleotide sequence: TGTGCCAGCAGCCCTTCCGGGGGAAATGAGCAGTTCTTC. It specifies CASSPSGGNEQFF.

This clone is a singleton in its sample. V usage is TRBV7-3 and J usage is TRBJ1-1; the D gene is possibly TRBD1 (6 bases). CDR1 and CDR2 (germline): SGHTA, FQGTGA. Deletions cut 5 bases from V and 1 base from J, with 14 bases between. The CDR3 runs to 15 residues. CDR3 residues: CASSPSGTPNTEAFF. The CDR3 coding sequence is TGTGCCAGCAGCCCTTCCGGGACACCGAACACTGAAGCTTTCTTT.

The chain uses TRBV4-3 and TRBJ2-6; D gene uncertain. The CDR3 runs to 14 residues. With 2 bases removed from V and 0 bases from J, the gap between germline ends came to 2 bases. Germline assignment: CDR1 LGHNA and CDR2 YSLEER. The CDR3 bases are TGCGCCAGCAGCCAACTCTCTGGGGCCAACGTCCTGACTTTC. Encoded protein: CASSQLSGANVLTF.

V usage is TRBV6-5 and J usage is TRBJ2-1; TRBD1 matches 10 bases. The germline gives CDR1 MNHEY, CDR2 SVGAGI. CDR3 length: 16 residues. The trim removed 2 bases at V and 2 bases at J, leaving 3 bases unmatched. The CDR3 DNA follows: TGTGCCAGCAGTTACCGGGGACAGGGGCCCTACAATGAGCAGTTCTTC. Translation: CASSYRGQGPYNEQFF.

The V gene is TRBV2, the J gene TRBJ2-7; TRBD1 might be the D (7 bases). In germline, CDR1 is SNHLY, CDR2 FYNNEI. This CDR3 spans 15 amino acids. Between the trimmed V and J ends, which lost 6 bases and 3 bases, there was a span of 18 bases. The CDR3 reads CASRGGQNPLYEQYF. In DNA, the CDR3 is TGTGCCAGCAGGGGGGGACAGAACCCCCTCTACGAGCAGTACTTC.

The V call is TRBV7-2, the J call TRBJ1-5; TRBD1 agrees at 12 bases. This CDR3 contains 16 residues. Germline V gene data show CDR1 as SGHTA and CDR2 as FQGNSA. The V gene end was trimmed by 5 bases and the J gene end by 4 bases; junction bases not matched to a gene: 6. CDR3 coding DNA: TGTGCCAGCAGCCCCCAGGGACAGGGGGCAAATCAGCCCCAGCATTTT. Amino acid sequence: CASSPQGQGANQPQHF.

This rearrangement joins TRBV27 to TRBJ2-3; TRBD1 aligns across 10 bases. Germline CDR1 and CDR2: MNHEY and SMNVEV (reference sequence). The CDR3 has 15 residues. Germline trimming cut 7 bases from V and 3 bases from J; bases unmatched to any gene: 7. This CDR3 reads CASISPGQGTDTQYF. The DNA for the CDR3 is TGTGCCAGCATTAGTCCGGGACAGGGGACAGATACGCAGTATTTT.

The chain combines TRBV7-9 with TRBJ2-5, with unresolved D. CDR1 is SEHNR, CDR2 FQNEAQ, per germline (reference sequence). This CDR3 comprises 14 residues. With 2 bases removed from V and 4 bases from J, the gap between germline ends came to 11 bases. DNA of the CDR3: TGTGCCAGCAGCTTATTCCAGCTAGGAGAGACCCAGTACTTC. It yields the protein CASSLFQLGETQYF.

The V gene is TRBV19, the J gene TRBJ1-2; D perhaps matches TRBD1 (6 bases). Germline-derived CDR1 and CDR2 are LNHDA and SQIVND (reference sequence). The length of the CDR3 is 15 residues. Between the trimmed V and J ends, which lost 5 bases and 4 bases, there was a span of 17 bases. CDR3: CASSLTDRTLYGYTF. Written as DNA, the CDR3 is TGTGCCAGTAGTCTGACCGACAGGACCCTCTATGGCTACACCTTC.

This clone has just one count. The chain couples TRBV18 to TRBJ2-2, with 10 bases lining up with TRBD1. The CDR3 covers 17 residues. CDR1 KGHSH and CDR2 LQKENI come from the germline V gene. The trim removed 0 bases at V and 5 bases at J, leaving 6 bases unmatched. The CDR3 region has the DNA TGTGCCAGCTCACCACCGGGGGGACAGGGGCAGACCGGGGAGCTGTTTTTT. Residues: CASSPPGGQGQTGELFF.

The CDR3 coding sequence is TGTGCCAGCAGCTTAGACGGCGACAGGGGTGGAAACACCATATATTTT. The encoded protein is CASSLDGDRGGNTIYF. This sequence joins TRBV7-9 and TRBJ1-3; 8 nucleotides line up with TRBD1. V shed 1 base, J shed 3 bases, and the junction held 5 bases outside the gene matches. Germline V gene data show CDR1 as SEHNR and CDR2 as FQNEAQ (reference sequence). This CDR3 has 16 amino acids. The full variable domain, in which reference TRBV7-9 and TRBJ1-3 provide the parts outside the CDR3, is DTGVSQNPRHKITKRGQNVTFRCDPISEHNRLYWYRQTLGQGPEFLTYFQNEAQLEKSRLLSDRFSAERPKGSFSTLEIQRTEQGDSAMYLCASSLDGDRGGNTIYFGEGSWLTVV.

The chain links TRBV9 to TRBJ1-2; D is ambiguous. V gave up 0 bases and J gave up 8 bases, with 11 bases separating them. The CDR3 totals 13 residues. From germline, CDR1 is SGDLS and CDR2 YYNGEE. CDR3 DNA sequence: TGTGCCAGCAGCGTAGAACCCTATAAAGGCTACACCTTC. Its translation is CASSVEPYKGYTF.

This clone is a singleton in its sample. The chain combines TRBV7-9 with TRBJ2-3; D is perhaps TRBD2 (7 bases). Germline lookup yields CDR1 SEHNR and CDR2 FQNEAQ (reference sequence). This CDR3 region has 17 residues. Trimming pared 1 base from V and 0 bases from J, leaving 14 bases between. This CDR3 reads CASSLGGGAGSTDTQYF. CDR3 DNA sequence: TGTGCCAGCAGCTTAGGAGGGGGGGCGGGGAGCACAGATACGCAGTATTTT.

This chain connects TRBV6-5 to TRBJ1-2; tentatively, D is TRBD1 (5 bases). Germline CDR1 reads MNHEY; CDR2 reads SVGAGI. This CDR3 has 15 amino acids. Trimming removed 0 bases from V and 4 bases from J, with 12 bases in between. Written as DNA, the CDR3 is TGTGCCAGCAGTTACTCTCGGCAGGGAGGCTATGGCTACACCTTC. It translates to CASSYSRQGGYGYTF.

V gene TRBV5-8 combines with J gene TRBJ1-4, with D unresolved. In germline, CDR1 is SGHTS, CDR2 YDEGEE. Between the trimmed V and J ends, which lost 5 bases and 4 bases, there was a span of 12 bases. The CDR3 consists of 14 residues. CDR3 protein: CASREQSFNEKLFF. In DNA, the CDR3 is TGTGCCAGCAGGGAACAGAGTTTTAATGAAAAACTGTTTTTT. The complete variable domain, with remaining parts taken from reference TRBV5-8 and TRBJ1-4, reads EAGVTQSPTHLIKTRGQQATLRCSPISGHTSVYWYQQALGLGLQFLLWYDEGEERNRGNFPPRFSGRQFPNYSSELNVNALELEDSALYLCASREQSFNEKLFFGSGTQLSVL.

This clone was found a few times. V usage is TRBV18 and J usage is TRBJ2-7, with D tentatively TRBD1 (6 bases). V lost 6 bases, J lost 2 bases, and 17 bases lay in between. CDR1 and CDR2 (germline): KGHSH, LQKENI. CDR3 length equals 15 residues. CDR3 in amino acids: CASSYRAYDPYEQYF. For the CDR3, the DNA is TGTGCCAGCTCCTACAGGGCCTACGACCCCTACGAGCAGTACTTC.

The V gene is TRBV5-1, the J gene TRBJ1-2; the D is unclear. Germline values: CDR1 SGHRS, CDR2 YFSETQ. CDR3 length: 15 residues. Deletions cut 3 bases from V and 0 bases from J, with 12 bases between. In DNA, the CDR3 is TGCGCCAGCAGCTCTTCGGGTTTAGCTAACTATGGCTACACCTTC. Protein product: CASSSSGLANYGYTF.

DNA of the CDR3: TGTGCCAGCAGCGTATTAGGGGACACCTCTGGAAACACCATATATTTT. Amino acid sequence: CASSVLGDTSGNTIYF. The V call is TRBV9, the J call TRBJ1-3, with D perhaps TRBD1 (6 bases). Germline CDR1 reads SGDLS; CDR2 reads YYNGEE. The CDR3 spans 16 residues. V gave up 1 base and J gave up 0 bases, with 11 bases separating them.

With respect to this clone: A junction end diverges from the germline sequence, so it may reflect a read error. The gene calls are TRBV7-7 and TRBJ2-5; 8 nucleotides agree with TRBD1. Looked up from germline, CDR1 is SSHAT and CDR2 is FNYEAQ (reference sequence). The CDR3 is 13 amino acids. The CDR3 coding sequence is TGTGCTAGCAGCCCCCGGACAGGGCACCCCCATTACTTC. Translating it yields CASSPRTGHPHYF.

The CDR3 here is CASSVLEGASTDTQYF. The CDR3 nucleotides are TGTGCCAGCAGCGTACTTGAGGGCGCGAGCACAGATACGCAGTATTTT. The V call is TRBV9, the J call TRBJ2-3, with D possibly TRBD2 on 5 matching bases. V was clipped by 1 base and J by 0 bases, with 12 bases between them. The CDR3 totals 16 residues. Germline V gives CDR1 SGDLS, CDR2 YYNGEE.

V is TRBV19 and J is TRBJ2-1; 10 bases agree with TRBD1. This CDR3 has 17 residues. The V segment lost 5 bases and the J segment 8 bases; nucleotides outside the gene matches: 15. CDR1 is LNHDA and CDR2 is SQIVND in the germline V gene (reference sequence). The CDR3 sequence: CASSPKPGQGKIHEQFF. The CDR3 nucleotides are TGTGCCAGTAGTCCGAAACCGGGACAGGGGAAAATCCATGAGCAGTTCTTC.

The chain links TRBV2 to TRBJ2-7, with D perhaps matching TRBD1 (5 bases). V was trimmed by 3 bases and J by 3 bases, leaving 9 bases between them. The V gene's germline CDR1 is SNHLY and CDR2 FYNNEI. The CDR3 runs to 13 residues. The DNA for the CDR3 is TGTGCCAGCAGTGAGCAGGGTTTCTACGAGCAGTACTTC. This translates into CASSEQGFYEQYF. The whole variable domain, remainder taken from reference TRBV2 and TRBJ2-7, is EPEVTQTPSHQVTQMGQEVILRCVPISNHLYFYWYRQILGQKVEFLVSFYNNEISEKSEIFDDQFSVERPDGSNFTLKIRSTKLEDSAMYFCASSEQGFYEQYFGPGTRLTVT.